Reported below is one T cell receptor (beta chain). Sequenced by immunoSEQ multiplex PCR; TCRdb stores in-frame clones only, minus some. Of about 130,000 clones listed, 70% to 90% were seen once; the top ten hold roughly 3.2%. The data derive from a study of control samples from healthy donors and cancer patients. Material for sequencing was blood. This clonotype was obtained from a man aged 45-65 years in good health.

This CDR3 reads CATALDGYGYTF. CDR3 coding DNA: TGTGCCACCGCCCTGGACGGGTATGGCTACACCTTC. This chain joins TRBV6-5 and TRBJ1-2; D not resolved. V was trimmed by 10 bases and J by 5 bases, leaving 14 bases between them. Germline V gene sequence: CDR1 MNHEY, CDR2 SVGAGI. CDR3 length: 12 amino acids.